These T cell receptor beta chains were read from a single sample in a study of Ad26.COV2.S vaccination and SARS-CoV-2 variants. The method was immunoSEQ multiplex PCR; TCRdb's version includes in-frame clones alone and lacks a portion of them. The sample carries about 440,000 clones, roughly 87% recorded once. The input for sequencing was peripheral blood, taken in a trial of Ad26.COV2.S vaccine versus placebo. All receptors derive from a person between 18 and 65 years old who received the Ad26.COV2.S COVID-19 vaccine or a placebo. The CDR3 runs from the conserved cysteine through the conserved F or W. Fields, in order: V gene, CDR3 length, clone size, J gene, D gene, CDR3 DNA, CDR3 protein. The D gene is left open where the match is weak. Expanded clones get a size class; other rows say once, few or many, or leave the size out.

TRBV5-4	12	NA	TRBJ2-2	TRBD2	TGTGCCAGCAGCTCGGGGGGCGGGGAGCTGTTTTTT	CASSSGGGELFF
TRBV5-4	14	NA	TRBJ1-3	NA	TGTGCCAGCAGCTCCGGGACATTTGGAAACACCATATATTTT	CASSSGTFGNTIYF
TRBV5-1	14	NA	TRBJ2-7	NA	TGCGCCAGCAGCTTGACAGGGAGCTCCTACGAGCAGTACTTC	CASSLTGSSYEQYF
TRBV7-3	15	once	TRBJ2-3	NA	TGTGCCAGCAGCCGTACGGGTAGCAGGGCAGATACGCAGTATTTT	CASSRTGSRADTQYF
TRBV10-3	15	NA	TRBJ2-7	TRBD1	TGTGCCATCAGTGGGGAGGGACAGGGGGCCCACGAGCAGTACTTC	CAISGEGQGAHEQYF
TRBV5-1	14	few	TRBJ2-7	TRBD1	TGCGCCAGCAGCCCCGAAGGGGGCCGCGACGAGCAGTACTTC	CASSPEGGRDEQYF
TRBV7-9	13	NA	TRBJ2-7	NA	TGTGCCAGCAGCTTAGGAGAAGGATACGAGCAGTACTTC	CASSLGEGYEQYF
TRBV5-8	13	NA	TRBJ1-5	NA	TGTGCCAGCAGCTTGCCAGGCTGGCAGCCCCAGCATTTT	CASSLPGWQPQHF
TRBV12-3/TRBV12-4	13	once	TRBJ2-7	TRBD2	TGTGCCAGCAGTATAGCGGGTACCTACGAGCAGTACTTC	CASSIAGTYEQYF
TRBV3-1/TRBV3-2	17	NA	TRBJ2-7	TRBD1	TGTGCCAGCAGCCATCTCGACGGGGACAGAAGCTCCTACGAGCAGTACTTC	CASSHLDGDRSSYEQYF
TRBV7-3	16	NA	TRBJ1-4	NA	TGTGCCAGCAGCTACCCAACGACGGACTGGAATGAAAAACTGTTTTTT	CASSYPTTDWNEKLFF
TRBV28	16	NA	TRBJ1-5	NA	TGTGCCAGCAGTCTAGGTACGGGGTCCGACAATCAGCCCCAGCATTTT	CASSLGTGSDNQPQHF
TRBV7-2	15	NA	TRBJ1-6	NA	TGTGCCAGCAGCTTAGCCCGACAGGCCAATTCACCCCTCCACTTT	CASSLARQANSPLHF
TRBV6-2/TRBV6-3	15	NA	TRBJ2-7	NA	TGTGCCAGCAGTGGGTACAGATCCAAAGACTACGAGCAGTACTTC	CASSGYRSKDYEQYF
TRBV7-6	12	NA	TRBJ2-2	NA	TGTGCCAGCAGCTTAGGTGCCGGGGAGCTGTTTTTT	CASSLGAGELFF
TRBV24-1	14	once	TRBJ2-1	NA	TGTGCCACCACTCCTAACGGGCCGGGGGATGAGCAGTTCTTC	CATTPNGPGDEQFF
TRBV6-5	12	NA	TRBJ2-7	NA	TGTGCCAGCAGAGCCCTACAGTACGAGCAGTACTTC	CASRALQYEQYF
TRBV11-2	14	NA	TRBJ1-2	NA	TGTGCCAGCAGCTTATACCGGGGGGGCTATGGCTACACCTTC	CASSLYRGGYGYTF
TRBV5-4	14	NA	TRBJ2-3	NA	TGTGCCAGCAGCGGGAGCAGCGGCACAGATACGCAGTATTTT	CASSGSSGTDTQYF
TRBV27	15	NA	TRBJ2-7	NA	TGTGCCAGCAGTGTGTTGTTTAGCCCCTCCTACGAGCAGTACTTC	CASSVLFSPSYEQYF